This TCR beta chain was identified in a study of CD8 T cells in ankylosing spondylitis. The study's findings and limits: Ankylosing spondylitis blood appeared to be characterized by a TCR beta motif of fewer than ten highly homologous variants. Prior work had noted some motif variants in reactive arthritis blood and synovial fluid. Reported data indicate significant enrichment of disease-linked clones within matched ankylosing spondylitis synovial fluid.

Each CDR3 protein gets one entry after TCRdb re-called the 5' RACE reads with MiXCR. This sample has 200,000 to 300,000 distinct CDR3 sequences, with 9.5% to 12% found just once. The V segment lost 0 bases and the J segment 6 bases; nucleotides outside the gene matches: 5. The CDR3 runs to 14 residues. Germline CDR1 and CDR2: SGHKS and YYEKEE (reference sequence). With regard to this clonotype: What it binds is unknown.

The TCR was taken from a male donor with ankylosing spondylitis or in good health (not recorded which). The source material was blood, either unsorted or a sorted T cell fraction (not recorded which). V and J are TRBV5-5 and TRBJ2-7; 8 bases are shared with TRBD1. CDR3 coding DNA: TGTGCCAGCAGCTTGGGGACAGGGTCAGCCGAGCAGTACTTC. The encoded protein is CASSLGTGSAEQYF.